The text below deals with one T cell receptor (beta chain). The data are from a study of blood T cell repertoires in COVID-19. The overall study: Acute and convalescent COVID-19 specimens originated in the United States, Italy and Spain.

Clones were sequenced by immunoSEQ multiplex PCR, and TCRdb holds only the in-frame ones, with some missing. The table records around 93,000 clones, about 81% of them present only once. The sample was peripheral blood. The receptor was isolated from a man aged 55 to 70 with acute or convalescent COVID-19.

The CDR3 region is CASSVNRGQETQYF. The CDR3 nucleotides are TGTGCCAGCAGCGTGAACAGGGGGCAAGAGACCCAGTACTTC. The chain employs TRBV9 and TRBJ2-5, with TRBD1 matching 8 bases. Germline CDR1 and CDR2: SGDLS and YYNGEE. The CDR3 is 14 amino acids. The trim removed 2 bases at V and 2 bases at J, leaving 2 bases unmatched.